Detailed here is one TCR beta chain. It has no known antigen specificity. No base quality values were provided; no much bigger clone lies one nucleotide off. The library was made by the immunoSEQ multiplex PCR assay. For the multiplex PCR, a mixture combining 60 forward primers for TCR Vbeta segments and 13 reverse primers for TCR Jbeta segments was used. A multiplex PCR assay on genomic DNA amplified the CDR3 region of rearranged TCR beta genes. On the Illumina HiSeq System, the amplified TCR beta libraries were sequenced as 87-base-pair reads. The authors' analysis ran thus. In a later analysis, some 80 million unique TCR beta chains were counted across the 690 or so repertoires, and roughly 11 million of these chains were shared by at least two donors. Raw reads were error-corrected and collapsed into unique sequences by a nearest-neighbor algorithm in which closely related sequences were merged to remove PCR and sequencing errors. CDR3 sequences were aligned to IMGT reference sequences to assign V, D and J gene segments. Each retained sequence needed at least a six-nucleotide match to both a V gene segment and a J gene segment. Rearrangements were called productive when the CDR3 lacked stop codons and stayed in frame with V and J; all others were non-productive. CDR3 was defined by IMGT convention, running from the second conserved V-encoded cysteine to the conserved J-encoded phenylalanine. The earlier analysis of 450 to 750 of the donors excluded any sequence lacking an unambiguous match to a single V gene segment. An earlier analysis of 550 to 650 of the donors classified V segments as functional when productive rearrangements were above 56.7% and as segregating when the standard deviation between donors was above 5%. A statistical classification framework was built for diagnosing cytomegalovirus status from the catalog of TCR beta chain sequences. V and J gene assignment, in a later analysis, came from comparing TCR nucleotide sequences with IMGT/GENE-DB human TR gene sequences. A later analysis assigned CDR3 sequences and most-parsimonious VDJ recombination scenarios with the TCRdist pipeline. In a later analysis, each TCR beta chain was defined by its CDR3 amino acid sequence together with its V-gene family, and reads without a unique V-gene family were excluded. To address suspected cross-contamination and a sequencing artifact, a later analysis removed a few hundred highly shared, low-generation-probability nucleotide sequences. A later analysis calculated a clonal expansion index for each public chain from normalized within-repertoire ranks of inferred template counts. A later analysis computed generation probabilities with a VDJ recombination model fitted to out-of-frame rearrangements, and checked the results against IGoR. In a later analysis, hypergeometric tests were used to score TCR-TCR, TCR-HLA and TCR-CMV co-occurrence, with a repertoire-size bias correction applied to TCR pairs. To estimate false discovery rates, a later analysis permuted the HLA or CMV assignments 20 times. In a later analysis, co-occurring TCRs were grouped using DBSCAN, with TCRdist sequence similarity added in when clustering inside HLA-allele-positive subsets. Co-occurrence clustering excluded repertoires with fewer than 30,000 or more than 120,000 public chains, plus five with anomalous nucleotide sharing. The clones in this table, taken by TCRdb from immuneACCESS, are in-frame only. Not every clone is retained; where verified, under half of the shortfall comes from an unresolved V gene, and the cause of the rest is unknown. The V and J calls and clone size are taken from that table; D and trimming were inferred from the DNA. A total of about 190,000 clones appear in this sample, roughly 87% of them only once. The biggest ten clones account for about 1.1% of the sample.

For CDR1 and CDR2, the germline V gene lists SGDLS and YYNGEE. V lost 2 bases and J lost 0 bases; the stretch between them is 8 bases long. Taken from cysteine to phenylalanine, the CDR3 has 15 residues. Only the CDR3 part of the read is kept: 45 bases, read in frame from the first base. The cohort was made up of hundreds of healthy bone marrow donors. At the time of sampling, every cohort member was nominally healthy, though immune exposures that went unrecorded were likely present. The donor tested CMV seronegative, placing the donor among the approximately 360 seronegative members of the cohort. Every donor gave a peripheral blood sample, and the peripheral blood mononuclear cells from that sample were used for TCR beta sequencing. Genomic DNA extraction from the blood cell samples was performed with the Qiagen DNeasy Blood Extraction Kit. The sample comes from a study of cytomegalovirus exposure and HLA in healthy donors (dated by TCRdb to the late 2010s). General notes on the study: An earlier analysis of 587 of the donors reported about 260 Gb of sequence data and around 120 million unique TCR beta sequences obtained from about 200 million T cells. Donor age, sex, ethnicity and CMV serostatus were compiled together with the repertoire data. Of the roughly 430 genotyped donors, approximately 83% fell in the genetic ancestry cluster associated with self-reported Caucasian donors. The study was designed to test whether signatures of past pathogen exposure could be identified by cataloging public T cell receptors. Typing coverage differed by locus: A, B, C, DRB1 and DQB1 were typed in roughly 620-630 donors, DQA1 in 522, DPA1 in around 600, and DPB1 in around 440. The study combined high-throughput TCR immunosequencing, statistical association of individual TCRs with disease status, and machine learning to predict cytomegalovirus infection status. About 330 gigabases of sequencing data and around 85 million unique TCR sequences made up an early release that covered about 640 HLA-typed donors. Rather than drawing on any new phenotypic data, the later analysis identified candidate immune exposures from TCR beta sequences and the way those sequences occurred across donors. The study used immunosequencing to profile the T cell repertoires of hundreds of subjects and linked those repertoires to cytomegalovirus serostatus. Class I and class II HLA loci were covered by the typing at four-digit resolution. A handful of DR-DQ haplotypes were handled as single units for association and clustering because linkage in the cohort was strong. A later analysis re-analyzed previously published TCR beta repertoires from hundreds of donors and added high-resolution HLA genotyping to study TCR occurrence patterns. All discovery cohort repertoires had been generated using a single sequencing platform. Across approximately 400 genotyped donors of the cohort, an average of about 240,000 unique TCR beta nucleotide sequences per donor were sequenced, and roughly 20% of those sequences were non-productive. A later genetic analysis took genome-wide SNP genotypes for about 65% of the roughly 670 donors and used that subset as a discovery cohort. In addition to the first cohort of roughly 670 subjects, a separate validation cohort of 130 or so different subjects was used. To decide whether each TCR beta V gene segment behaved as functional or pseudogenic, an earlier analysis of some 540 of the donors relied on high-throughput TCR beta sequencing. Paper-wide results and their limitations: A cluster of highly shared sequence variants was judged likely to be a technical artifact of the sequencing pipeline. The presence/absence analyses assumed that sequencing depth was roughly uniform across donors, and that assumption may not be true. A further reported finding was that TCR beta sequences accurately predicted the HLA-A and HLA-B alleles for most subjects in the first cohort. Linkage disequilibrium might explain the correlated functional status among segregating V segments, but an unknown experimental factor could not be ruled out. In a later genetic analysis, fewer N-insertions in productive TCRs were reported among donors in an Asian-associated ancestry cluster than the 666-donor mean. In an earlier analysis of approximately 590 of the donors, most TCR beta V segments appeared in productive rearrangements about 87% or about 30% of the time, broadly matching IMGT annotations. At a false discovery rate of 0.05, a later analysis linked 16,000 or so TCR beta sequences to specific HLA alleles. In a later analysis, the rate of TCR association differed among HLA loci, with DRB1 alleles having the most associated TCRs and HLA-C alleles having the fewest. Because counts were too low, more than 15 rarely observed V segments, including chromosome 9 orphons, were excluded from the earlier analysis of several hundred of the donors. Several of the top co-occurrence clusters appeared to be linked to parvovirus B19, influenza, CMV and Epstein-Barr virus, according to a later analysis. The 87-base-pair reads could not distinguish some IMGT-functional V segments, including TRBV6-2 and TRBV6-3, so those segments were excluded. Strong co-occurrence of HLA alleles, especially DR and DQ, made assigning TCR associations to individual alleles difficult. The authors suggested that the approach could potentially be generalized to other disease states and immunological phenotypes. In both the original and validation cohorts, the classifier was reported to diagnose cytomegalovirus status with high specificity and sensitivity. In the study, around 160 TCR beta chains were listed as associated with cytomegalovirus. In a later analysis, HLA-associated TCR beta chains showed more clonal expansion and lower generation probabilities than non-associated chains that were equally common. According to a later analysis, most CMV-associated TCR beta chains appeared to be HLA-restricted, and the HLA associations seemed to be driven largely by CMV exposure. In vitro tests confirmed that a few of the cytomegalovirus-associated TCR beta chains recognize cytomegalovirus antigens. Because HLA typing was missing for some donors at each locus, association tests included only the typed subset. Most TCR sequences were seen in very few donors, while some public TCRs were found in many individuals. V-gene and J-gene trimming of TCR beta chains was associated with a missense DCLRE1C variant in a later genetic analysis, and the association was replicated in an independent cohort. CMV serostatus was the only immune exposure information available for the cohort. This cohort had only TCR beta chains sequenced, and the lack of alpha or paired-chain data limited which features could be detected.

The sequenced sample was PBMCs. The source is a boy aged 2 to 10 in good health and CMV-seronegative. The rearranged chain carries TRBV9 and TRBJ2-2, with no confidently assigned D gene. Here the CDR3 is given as CASSVAQTNTGELFF. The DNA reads TGTGCCAGCAGCGTCGCACAGACGAACACCGGGGAGCTGTTTTTT.